This T cell receptor beta chain was sequenced for a study of regulatory T cells in long-lasting Graves disease. Study conclusions and caveats: Sharing of public clonotypes was greater in persistent patients (about 2,500) than in new patients (roughly 1,000).

The time point denotes: newly diagnosed GD, antithyroid drugs for less than 3 months. TCR sequences were obtained from RNA taken from PBMCs. Graves' disease diagnoses used American Thyroid Association guidelines. TCR beta libraries were built with iRepertoire HTBI primers and Arm-PCR of CDR3 regions. MiXCR was run by TCRdb on the multiplex PCR reads, yielding one entry per CDR3 protein. The sample gives under 300,000 distinct CDR3 sequences, around 21% of which show up once; approximately 14% is in the top ten. Germline CDR1 WNHNN, CDR2 SYGVQD (reference sequence). CDR3 length: 14 amino acids. Trimming removed 6 bases from V and 6 bases from J; junction bases left unmatched: 1. This clonotype was counted only a few times. What it binds is unknown.

The clonotype originates from a female donor with Graves disease. The chain recombines TRBV10-1 with TRBJ2-1, with 14 bases identical to TRBD2. The source was peripheral blood mononuclear cells (PBMCs), collected at new diagnosis, from a patient treated with antithyroid drugs. The CDR3 DNA reads TGCGCCAGCAGCGGGACTAGCGGGAGCAATGAGCAGTTCTTC. The encoded protein is CASSGTSGSNEQFF.